This is a list of T cell receptor beta chains from one sample in a study of blood T cell repertoires in COVID-19. The method was immunoSEQ multiplex PCR; TCRdb's version includes in-frame clones alone and lacks a portion of them. The data show approximately 71,000 clones, 82% seen once. The sequenced material came from peripheral blood. Receptor source: an elderly woman with acute or convalescent COVID-19. CDR3s include the opening cysteine and the closing phenylalanine or tryptophan. A D gene is named only where the DNA matches it firmly. Expanded clones get a size class; other rows say once, few or many, or leave the size out.

cdr3_nt cdr3_aa clone_size d_call j_call v_call
TGTGCCAGCAGCGTGGGACAGGGGCCCGTCGCGGGCAAAAACATTCAGTACTTC CASSVGQGPVAGKNIQYF NA TRBD1 TRBJ2-4 TRBV7-2
TGTGCCAGCAGTTTATTTACTAGCATCAACGAGCAGTACTTC CASSLFTSINEQYF once NA TRBJ2-7 TRBV28
TGCGCCAGCAGCTTGGCCCTCCCCTACAATGAGCAGTTCTTC CASSLALPYNEQFF NA NA TRBJ2-1 TRBV5-1
TGTGCCAGCAGTGGGGGCAGGACCTATGGCTACACCTTC CASSGGRTYGYTF NA NA TRBJ1-2 TRBV2
TGCAGCGTCGGGCGGGACGGATTGAACACTGAAGCTTTCTTT CSVGRDGLNTEAFF NA NA TRBJ1-1 TRBV29-1
TGTGCCAGCAGCTTAACGGACAGGCGATGGGAGACCCAGTACTTC CASSLTDRRWETQYF once TRBD1 TRBJ2-5 TRBV7-9
TGTGCCAGCAGTTTCGGACTAGCGGGTACCTCTTTCTACAATGAGCAGTTCTTC CASSFGLAGTSFYNEQFF NA TRBD2 TRBJ2-1 TRBV27
TGTGCCAGCAGTGGTTGGACAGGGGGCTTTTACTATGGCTACACCTTC CASSGWTGGFYYGYTF NA TRBD1 TRBJ1-2 TRBV25-1
TGTGCCAGCAGCTTGGGGGGGCTGAATTCACCCCTCCACTTT CASSLGGLNSPLHF NA NA TRBJ1-6 TRBV5-4
TGTGCCACCAGCCCGGGGGCTAATGAAAAACTGTTTTTT CATSPGANEKLFF few NA TRBJ1-4 TRBV15